The rows below give T cell receptor beta chains drawn from one sample of a study of Ad26.COV2.S vaccination and SARS-CoV-2 variants. Assay: immunoSEQ multiplex PCR; the TCRdb copy retains only in-frame clones and omits some. This sample has about 350,000 clones, with about 87% found just once. Sequences were derived from peripheral blood, sampled in a trial of Ad26.COV2.S vaccine versus placebo. The receptors derive from a person aged 18-65 years who received the Ad26.COV2.S COVID-19 vaccine or a placebo. Each CDR3 is given without its conserved first and last residue.

CDR3 length	V gene	J gene	CDR3 protein
14	TRBV27	TRBJ2-3	ASSSWTSGGTDTQY
13	TRBV7-2	TRBJ2-1	ASSDEPNSYNEQF
13	TRBV18	TRBJ2-7	ASSPALGTRSEQY
11	TRBV19	TRBJ1-2	ASRGQRYYGYT
17	TRBV21-1	TRBJ1-2	ASSKALGTGAPRMGGYT
12	TRBV10-3	TRBJ2-7	AITTGTGTYEQY
12	TRBV10-3	TRBJ2-2	ASRPGQRTGELF
11	TRBV5-6	TRBJ2-7	ASSLAGGAEQY
12	TRBV3-1/TRBV3-2	TRBJ2-2	ASSQTRGTGELF
13	TRBV28	TRBJ2-7	ASSPMDRGAYEQY
9	TRBV3-1/TRBV3-2	TRBJ2-7	ASRHLEEQY
9	TRBV30	TRBJ1-1	AWDKRGGAF
9	TRBV7-9	TRBJ2-7	ASSLTGSPA
14	TRBV11-2	TRBJ1-1	ASSLHYRGLRTEAF
13	TRBV5-8	TRBJ1-1	ASSWGLVLNTEAF
13	TRBV5-6	TRBJ2-7	ASSSGTGSSYEQY
15	TRBV19	TRBJ1-1	ASSSREGYTGNTEAF
12	TRBV6-5	TRBJ2-7	ASTPQGFPYEQY
15	TRBV19	TRBJ1-5	ATSSTEGPYSNQPQH
12	TRBV4-1	TRBJ1-2	ASSSTAANYGYT
12	TRBV9	TRBJ1-1	ASSVGLGAVGAF
13	TRBV28	TRBJ2-5	ASSDSGASEETQY
11	TRBV9	TRBJ2-3	ASTKGNTDTQY
11	TRBV19	TRBJ2-3	ASSTLGTDTQY
14	TRBV27	TRBJ1-2	ASSPYRGRIFYGYT
13	TRBV29-1	TRBJ1-2	SVYVGGRGYYGYT
12	TRBV9	TRBJ2-5	ASSDTGRGETQY
11	TRBV6-2/TRBV6-3	TRBJ2-7	ASSDHSSYEQY
14	TRBV19	TRBJ2-5	ASSTVAGPDQETQY
15	TRBV27	TRBJ2-3	ASSLLGTSGSEDTQY
15	TRBV5-1	TRBJ2-7	ASSLGQVGTGHYEQY
13	TRBV19	TRBJ2-2	ASSIERGRDGELF
13	TRBV19	TRBJ1-3	ASSIEGRAGNTIY
14	TRBV29-1	TRBJ2-3	SVDSGRTSSTDTQY
13	TRBV11-2	TRBJ1-1	ASSSFTGMNTEAF
10	TRBV3-1/TRBV3-2	TRBJ1-2	ASSQAGNGYT
9	TRBV7-2	TRBJ2-2	ASSAYRELF
13	TRBV5-1	TRBJ1-4	ASSLAGRTNEKLF
12	TRBV5-5	TRBJ1-5	ASSLGQFNQPQH
12	TRBV5-1	TRBJ1-1	ASGATGQNTEAF
16	TRBV18	TRBJ1-6	ASSKFRDRDRGNSPLH
14	TRBV3-1/TRBV3-2	TRBJ2-7	ASSPGVLSLSEEQY
13	TRBV4-3	TRBJ1-6	ASSQEQGSNSPLH
15	TRBV24-1	TRBJ2-2	ATSETNRGENTGELF
11	TRBV10-3	TRBJ1-1	AIRQGYSGEAF